A single sample is the source of the 30 T cell receptor beta chains below, sequenced in a study of post-analysis software for immune sequencing data. Whole-study findings and limits: With TRBV5-6, TRBV5-1 and TRBV20-1 included, about 5 TRBV segments were more frequent in patients than in controls.

The antigens of these receptors remain unknown. The authors incorporated unique molecular identifiers into the TCR beta cDNA libraries. From the PCR reads, TCRdb called clonotypes with MiXCR, one entry per CDR3 protein. The data hold around 200,000 distinct CDR3 sequences, with approximately 30% observed a single time. The sequenced material came from blood. These receptors all come from a girl between 2 and 17 years old with multiple sclerosis.

The chain is built from TRBV12-3 or TRBV12-4 and TRBJ1-5; tentatively, D is TRBD1 (5 bases). V lost 2 bases to trimming and J lost 5 bases, with 16 bases between them. This CDR3 has 16 amino acids. The CDR3 spells CASSLNPGFRDQPQHF. In DNA, the CDR3 is TGTGCCAGCAGTTTAAACCCAGGGTTCAGGGATCAGCCCCAGCATTTT.

This clonotype showed up just once. A much larger clone is a single base away; this may be a read error. The chain combines TRBV7-9 with TRBJ2-1, with 9 bases identical to TRBD1. CDR3 size: 16 residues. Germline V gives CDR1 SEHNR, CDR2 FQNEAQ (reference sequence). The CDR3 loop is CANSPSRRTGDNEQFF. The DNA for the CDR3 is TGTGCCAACAGCCCTAGCCGAAGGACAGGGGACAATGAGCAGTTCTTC.

The chain combines TRBV12-3 or TRBV12-4 with TRBJ1-5; TRBD1 aligns across 7 bases. The CDR3 length is 12 residues. J gave up 15 bases and V 2 bases, and 7 bases lay outside the gene matches. The CDR3 region is CASSLYGTVTHF. The DNA of the CDR3 is TGTGCCAGCAGTTTATACGGGACAGTCACGCATTTT.

CDR3 nucleotides: TGTGCCAGTAGTGTAGGGGGCGTTGGCTACACCTTC. The encoded protein is CASSVGGVGYTF. The V and J genes are TRBV19 and TRBJ1-2, with 7 bases fitting TRBD1. V was pared by 5 bases and J by 7 bases, with 4 bases of the junction left unmatched. The length of the CDR3 is 12 residues. Per the germline V gene, CDR1 is LNHDA and CDR2 is SQIVND (reference sequence).

Many counts were recorded for this clonotype. This chain uses TRBV5-1 with TRBJ2-1; D not resolved. CDR1 and CDR2 (germline): SGHRS, YFSETQ. V dropped 7 bases and J dropped 9 bases, with 11 bases sitting between them. The CDR3 has 11 amino acids. The CDR3 sequence is CASSDRVEQFF. In DNA form, the CDR3 reads TGCGCCAGCTCGGACCGGGTTGAGCAGTTCTTC.

Many counts were recorded for this clonotype. The chain employs TRBV3-1 and TRBJ2-1, with D hard to call. Between the trimmed V and J ends, which lost 4 bases and 10 bases, there was a span of 11 bases. The CDR3 runs 12 residues. CDR1 LGHDT and CDR2 YNNKEL come from the germline V gene (reference sequence). The CDR3 DNA sequence: TGTGCCAGCAGCCTACGGATAGACGAGCAGTTCTTC. Its protein product is CASSLRIDEQFF.

Many counts were recorded for this clonotype. The chain links TRBV29-1 to TRBJ1-4, with a tentative D call TRBD1 (6 bases). V was cut by 6 bases and J by 12 bases, with 11 bases left in between. The CDR3 is 10 residues long. Germline CDR1 reads SQVTM; CDR2 reads ANQGSEA. The CDR3 protein is CSVGNRELFF. CDR3 coding DNA: TGCAGCGTAGGTAACAGGGAACTGTTTTTT. The full variable domain, in which reference TRBV29-1 and TRBJ1-4 provide the parts outside the CDR3, is SAVISQKPSRDICQRGTSLTIQCQVDSQVTMMFWYRQQPGQSLTLIATANQGSEATYESGFVIDKFPISRPNLTFSTLTVSNMSPEDSSIYLCSVGNRELFFGSGTQLSVL.

This clonotype was seen only once. This sequence joins TRBV30 and TRBJ1-2, with D tentatively TRBD1 (5 bases). The CDR3 has 15 residues. Germline assignment: CDR1 GTSNPN and CDR2 SVGIG (reference sequence). V gave up 2 bases and J gave up 0 bases, with 13 bases separating them. The CDR3 nucleotides are TGTGCCTGGAGTACAACGGGACGGACTAACTATGGCTACACCTTC. It codes for CAWSTTGRTNYGYTF.

This clonotype has just a few counts. CDR3 sequence: CASSRGTSGSWGFGGNEQFF. The CDR3 DNA reads TGCGCCAGCAGCAGGGGGACTAGCGGGAGTTGGGGTTTCGGAGGCAATGAGCAGTTCTTC. The gene calls are TRBV5-1 and TRBJ2-1, with TRBD2 matching over 14 bases. Trimming cost V 4 bases and J 6 bases; bases outside gene matches: 18. The CDR3 spans 20 residues. The germline V gene has CDR1 SGHRS and CDR2 YFSETQ.

In the case of this clonotype: A much larger clone differs from this one at a single base, so this may be a read error. This chain joins TRBV27 and TRBJ2-5; 12 bases align to TRBD2. Near its end, the DNA agrees better with TRBJ2-7, so the J call may be wrong. The CDR3 loop spans 15 amino acids. Germline V gene sequence: CDR1 MNHEY, CDR2 SMNVEV (reference sequence). CDR3: CASSPRLAGVREQYF. The CDR3 coding sequence is TGTGCCAGCAGTCCCCGACTAGCGGGGGTCCGCGAGCAGTACTTC.

The rearrangement uses TRBV7-9 and TRBJ1-3; D may be TRBD1 (6 bases). From germline, CDR1 is SEHNR and CDR2 FQNEAQ (reference sequence). With 5 bases removed from V and 1 base from J, the gap between germline ends came to 21 bases. CDR3 length: 18 residues. The CDR3: CASSRRRTAVGSGNTIYF. The CDR3 DNA is TGTGCCAGCAGCCGACGAAGGACAGCGGTCGGGTCTGGAAACACCATATATTTT. Based on the CDR3 plus reference TRBV7-9 and TRBJ1-3, the full variable domain is DTGVSQNPRHKITKRGQNVTFRCDPISEHNRLYWYRQTLGQGPEFLTYFQNEAQLEKSRLLSDRFSAERPKGSFSTLEIQRTEQGDSAMYLCASSRRRTAVGSGNTIYFGEGSWLTVV.

The chain couples TRBV5-1 to TRBJ1-5, with 7 bases lining up with TRBD1. The germline CDR1 and CDR2 sequences are SGHRS and YFSETQ. Trimming cost V 7 bases and J 6 bases; bases outside gene matches: 13. The CDR3 is 15 amino acids. CDR3 nucleotide sequence: TGCGCCAGCGAACTTACCGACAGGGTTGGTCAGCCCCAGCATTTT. This codes for CASELTDRVGQPQHF.

The chain joins TRBV7-2 to TRBJ2-1, with a tentative D call TRBD2 (6 bases). The CDR3 has 15 residues. CDR1 and CDR2 (germline): SGHTA, FQGNSA. V was pared by 2 bases and J by 6 bases, with 14 bases between. The CDR3 here is CASSLLARVFNEQFF. The DNA for the CDR3 is TGTGCCAGCAGCTTACTAGCGAGAGTTTTCAATGAGCAGTTCTTC.

This clonotype occurred many times. The chain's CDR3 is CSAAGQGGYSPLHF. The DNA of the CDR3 is TGCAGTGCTGCTGGACAGGGCGGTTATTCACCCCTCCACTTT. This rearrangement joins TRBV20-1 to TRBJ1-6; 8 bases are a match to TRBD1. Germline CDR1 reads DFQATT; CDR2 reads SNEGSKA (reference sequence). V lost 5 bases to trimming and J lost 8 bases; unmatched junction nucleotides: 8. The CDR3 loop spans 14 amino acids.

This clonotype was counted many times. CDR3 in amino acids: CASSLGPSGTYNEQFF. The DNA for the CDR3 is TGTGCCAGCAGCTTGGGCCCTAGCGGAACCTACAATGAGCAGTTCTTC. V is TRBV11-1 and J is TRBJ2-1; 7 bases line up with TRBD2. Germline loops: CDR1 SGHAT, CDR2 FQDESV (reference sequence). This CDR3 has 16 residues. The V and J ends lost 3 bases and 2 bases, in that order; junction bases with no gene match: 7.

The chain recombines TRBV29-1 with TRBJ1-1; D gene unclear. There are 11 residues in the CDR3. V lost 6 bases and J lost 6, with 11 bases in between. Germline-derived CDR1 and CDR2 are SQVTM and ANQGSEA. CDR3 DNA sequence: TGCAGCGTATCCATAGGGCCTGAAGCTTTCTTT. Its protein product is CSVSIGPEAFF.

Comments on this clonotype: A single base separates this from a much larger clone, so it may be a read error. The chain has TRBV4-1 and TRBJ2-5; D is undetermined. Germline V gene data show CDR1 as MGHRA and CDR2 as YSYEKL. The CDR3 is 16 residues long. V dropped 4 bases and J dropped 11 bases, with 26 bases sitting between them. CDR3 residues: CASSRFGLGSYNEQYF. CDR3 nucleotide sequence: TGCGCCAGCAGCCGTTTCGGCCTCGGCTCCTACAATGAGCAGTACTTC.

In regard to this clonotype: A read error may explain this, as a much larger clone is one base away. The genes are TRBV2 and TRBJ2-4; TRBD1 aligns across 10 bases. The J call may be mistaken, given a closer DNA end match to TRBJ2-7. Germline lookup yields CDR1 SNHLY and CDR2 FYNNEI. This CDR3 has 12 residues. The CDR3 DNA sequence: TGTGCCAGCAGGACAGGGGGCGACGAGCAGTACTTC. Translated, it gives CASRTGGDEQYF.

This clonotype was picked up a small number of times. The J gene is TRBJ1-6, the V gene TRBV5-1; D is ambiguous. Germline V gene data show CDR1 as SGHRS and CDR2 as YFSETQ. Trimming pared 4 bases from V and 12 bases from J, leaving 17 bases between. There are 14 residues in the CDR3. The CDR3 sequence is CASSETPGFLPLHF. The CDR3 DNA reads as TGCGCCAGCAGCGAAACTCCAGGTTTCCTACCCCTCCACTTT.

This clonotype was detected many times. This chain uses TRBV6-2 or TRBV6-3 with TRBJ2-7; D might be TRBD1 (5 bases). The CDR3 contains 15 residues. Trimming removed 6 bases from V and 2 bases from J, with 17 bases in between. Germline CDR1 MNHEY, CDR2 SVGEGT. The CDR3 coding sequence is TGTGCCAGCAGCCCTAAAGGACATAACCCCTACGAGCAGTACTTC. Residues: CASSPKGHNPYEQYF.

This clonotype was detected only a few times. The chain employs TRBV20-1 and TRBJ2-2; D is perhaps TRBD1 (5 bases). Trimming shortened V by 6 bases and J by 7 bases, and 18 bases separated the two germline ends. The CDR3 extends over 14 amino acids. Germline V CDR1 and CDR2: DFQATT, SNEGSKA (reference sequence). The CDR3 region has the DNA TGCAGTGCCGTTCCCTGGGGCCGCGGCGGGGAGCTGTTTTTT. Protein sequence: CSAVPWGRGGELFF.

This clonotype was detected many times. V and J are TRBV7-2 and TRBJ2-1; 7 nucleotides line up with TRBD2. The J segment lost 10 bases and the V segment lost 4 bases, leaving 10 bases of the junction unmatched. The CDR3 has 14 amino acids. Germline V CDR1 and CDR2: SGHTA, FQGNSA. CDR3: CASSSPGRGSEQFF. CDR3 nucleotides: TGTGCCAGCAGCTCCCCGGGGAGGGGAAGCGAGCAGTTCTTC.

The sample holds a few counts of this clonotype. A much bigger clone sits one base away, suggesting this may be a read error. The chain carries TRBV4-1 and TRBJ2-6; weak D call: TRBD1 (6 bases). Germline V gives CDR1 MGHRA, CDR2 YSYEKL. V was cut by 3 bases and J by 2 bases, with 17 bases left in between. The CDR3 covers 18 residues. The DNA for the CDR3 is TGCGCCAGCAGCCACCTAGACAGGAGACTTCCTGGGGCCAACGTCCTGACTTTC. It translates to CASSHLDRRLPGANVLTF.

The chain joins TRBV20-1 to TRBJ2-3; 8 bases fit TRBD2. Germline CDR1 reads DFQATT; CDR2 reads SNEGSKA (reference sequence). Trimming cost V 1 base and J 4 bases; bases outside gene matches: 10. The CDR3 totals 16 residues. The CDR3 bases are TGCAGTGCTAGAGCTCCCCTCCGGGGGGGCTCAGATACGCAGTATTTT. Protein sequence: CSARAPLRGGSDTQYF.

With regard to this clonotype: This may stem from a read error, because a much larger clone lies one nucleotide away. This chain joins TRBV7-8 and TRBJ2-7; D is possibly TRBD2 (5 bases). The V end lost 3 bases, the J end lost 0 bases, and 12 bases lay between the germline ends. Germline lookup yields CDR1 SGHVS and CDR2 FQNEAQ. The CDR3 runs 15 residues. This chain's CDR3 is CASSLSGFFSYEQYF. DNA of the CDR3: TGTGCCAGCAGCTTGAGCGGTTTCTTCTCCTACGAGCAGTACTTC.

The CDR3, as DNA: TGCGCCAACACCGGTTTGAGGACCAGGGTTTACGAGCAGTACTTC. Amino acids: CANTGLRTRVYEQYF. The chain links TRBV10-2 to TRBJ2-5; perhaps TRBD1 as D (5 bases). The J call is doubtful: the DNA matches TRBJ2-7 better. Germline lookup yields CDR1 WSHSY and CDR2 SAAADI. The CDR3 is 15 residues long.

As to this clonotype: A much bigger clone sits one base away, suggesting this may be a read error. The chain has TRBV20-1 and TRBJ2-1; 11 bases agree with TRBD2. The CDR3 runs to 15 residues. V lost 5 bases, J lost 7 bases, and 10 bases stayed unmatched. Germline V gene lookup returns CDR1 DFQATT and CDR2 SNEGSKA (reference sequence). CDR3 loop: CSAQELAGVGNEQFF. Here the CDR3 DNA reads TGCAGTGCTCAAGAACTAGCGGGAGTTGGGAATGAGCAGTTCTTC.

With respect to this clonotype: A single base separates this from a much larger clone, so it may be a read error. The chain combines TRBV9 with TRBJ2-3; the D call may be TRBD1 or TRBD2 (6 bases each). CDR1 and CDR2 (germline): SGDLS, YYNGEE. The CDR3 contains 14 residues. As DNA, the CDR3 is TGTGTCAGCAGCAAAGGGGGGCCCGGAGATACGCAGTATTTT. It codes for CVSSKGGPGDTQYF.

This clonotype was recorded many times. CDR3 sequence (DNA): TGTGCCAGCACTGGTGGCTCCCCCTACGAGCAGTACTTC. The encoded protein is CASTGGSPYEQYF. The V gene is TRBV6-1, the J gene TRBJ2-7; D remains unclear. The germline gives CDR1 MNHNS, CDR2 SASEGT. The CDR3 extends over 13 amino acids. With 7 bases removed from V and 2 bases from J, the gap between germline ends came to 12 bases.

Comments on this clonotype: With a much larger clone just one base away, this may be a read error. V usage is TRBV29-1 and J usage is TRBJ2-7; the D is unclear. With the DNA end fitting TRBJ2-1 better, the J assignment may be wrong. CDR3 length: 13 residues. Per germline, CDR1 SQVTM and CDR2 ANQGSEA. CDR3 nucleotides: TGCAGCGTTGTTCCGGACGGAGCCTACGAGCAGTTCTTC. Amino acid sequence: CSVVPDGAYEQFF.